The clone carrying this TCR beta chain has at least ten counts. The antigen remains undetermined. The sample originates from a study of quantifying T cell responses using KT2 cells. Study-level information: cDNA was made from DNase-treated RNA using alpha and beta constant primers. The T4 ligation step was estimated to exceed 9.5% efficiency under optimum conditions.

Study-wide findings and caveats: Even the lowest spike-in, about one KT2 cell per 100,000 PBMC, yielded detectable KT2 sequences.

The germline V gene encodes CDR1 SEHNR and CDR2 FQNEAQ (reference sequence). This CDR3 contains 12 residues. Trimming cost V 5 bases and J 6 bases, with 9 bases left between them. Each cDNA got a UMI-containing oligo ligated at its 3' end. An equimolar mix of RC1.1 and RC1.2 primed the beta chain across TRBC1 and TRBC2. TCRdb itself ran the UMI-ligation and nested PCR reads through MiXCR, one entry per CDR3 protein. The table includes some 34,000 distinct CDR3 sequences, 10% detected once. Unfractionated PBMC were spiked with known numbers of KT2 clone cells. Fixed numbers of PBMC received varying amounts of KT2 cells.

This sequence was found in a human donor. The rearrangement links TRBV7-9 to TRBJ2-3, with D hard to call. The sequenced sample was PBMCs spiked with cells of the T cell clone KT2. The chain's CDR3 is CASSPDWDTQYF. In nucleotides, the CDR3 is TGTGCCAGCAGCCCAGATTGGGATACGCAGTATTTT.